Each of the 6 T cell receptor beta chains below was sequenced from the same sample in a study of T cell responses to AZD1222 COVID-19 vaccine. This table comes from immunoSEQ multiplex PCR, and its TCRdb copy is limited to in-frame clones, with some not included. Among over 100,000 clones listed, about nine tenths were seen once. The source was peripheral blood, collected 28 days after the second AZD1222 dose. Source of these receptors: an adult who received the AZD1222 COVID-19 vaccine.

The gene calls are TRBV12-3 or TRBV12-4 and TRBJ1-2; no clear D gene. CDR3 length: 13 amino acids. Trimming cost V 2 bases and J 4 bases, with 8 bases left between them. The CDR3 protein is CASSLTEVYGYTF. Here the CDR3 DNA reads TGTGCCAGCAGTTTAACTGAGGTCTATGGCTACACCTTC.

The V call is TRBV7-9, the J call TRBJ1-3; TRBD1 might be the D (5 bases). Germline V gene lookup returns CDR1 SEHNR and CDR2 FQNEAQ (reference sequence). The CDR3 sequence is 14 residues long. The V and J ends lost 2 bases and 3 bases respectively, with 8 bases between them. This CDR3 is CASSLRGGGNTIYF. The CDR3 region has the DNA TGTGCCAGCAGCTTAAGGGGTGGTGGAAACACCATATATTTT.

This chain connects TRBV19 to TRBJ1-1, with D possibly TRBD1 on 6 matching bases. The CDR3 contains 15 residues. With 7 bases removed from V and 0 bases from J, the gap between germline ends came to 15 bases. In germline, CDR1 is LNHDA, CDR2 SQIVND (reference sequence). The CDR3 loop reads CASTPPGQMNTEAFF. In DNA, the CDR3 is TGTGCCAGTACTCCGCCAGGACAGATGAACACTGAAGCTTTCTTT.

This chain links TRBV11-2 with TRBJ1-2, with D possibly matching TRBD1 (5 bases). The ends were cut back, 5 bases at V and 5 bases at J, with 12 bases in the middle. CDR1 is SGHAT, CDR2 FQNNGV, per germline. The CDR3 extends over 13 amino acids. CDR3 sequence (DNA): TGTGCCAGCAGCATTAGGGACGGATATGGCTACACCTTC. As protein: CASSIRDGYGYTF.

In this sample, this clone turned up a few times. V and J are TRBV6-2 or TRBV6-3 and TRBJ2-2, with D possibly being TRBD2 (5 bases). The germline V gene encodes CDR1 MNHEY and CDR2 SVGEGT. Trimming pared 0 bases from V and 4 bases from J, leaving 9 bases between. This CDR3 contains 15 residues. Here the CDR3 DNA reads TGTGCCAGCAGTTACTCGAGGACTTCCACCGGGGAGCTGTTTTTT. Residues: CASSYSRTSTGELFF.

The V and J genes are TRBV29-1 and TRBJ2-1, with 7 bases that match TRBD2. V trimming: 4 bases; J trimming: 1 base; junction bases outside the gene matches: 7. This CDR3 has 15 residues. Germline CDR1 reads SQVTM; CDR2 reads ANQGSEA. DNA of the CDR3: TGCAGCGTTGCCCCGCGACTAGCTTCCTACAATGAGCAGTTCTTC. It translates to CSVAPRLASYNEQFF.